This T cell receptor (beta chain) was captured by sequencing in a study of cytomegalovirus exposure and HLA in healthy donors. 60 Vbeta and 13 Jbeta primers were used in PCR. TCRdb keeps only in-frame clones here, not all; method: immunoSEQ multiplex PCR. This sample has around 40,000 clones; roughly 87% occur once, and the top ten carry 8%. General study results and limits: CMV serostatus was the sole immune exposure information available. Confirmation in vitro established that three CMV-associated chains were specific for CMV antigens. The authors reported that TCR beta sequences could predict HLA-A and HLA-B alleles. These predictions were accurate for most subjects in the first cohort.

Germline V lookup: CDR1 SGDLS, CDR2 YYNGEE. The CDR3 is made up of 15 amino acids. V dropped 4 bases and J dropped 12; count of bases not matched to a gene: 13. Note on this clone: Its antigen remains unknown.

The source of this sequence is a woman aged 40 to 55 in good health and CMV-seropositive. Source material: PBMCs. The V gene is TRBV9, the J gene TRBJ2-1, with TRBD1 matching over 10 bases. CDR3 in DNA: TGTGCCAGCAGCCCTCTCGACAGGGGGCAGGTATGGCAGTTCTTC. Its translation is CASSPLDRGQVWQFF. The full variable domain, in which reference TRBV9 and TRBJ2-1 provide the parts outside the CDR3, is DSGVTQTPKHLITATGQRVTLRCSPRSGDLSVYWYQQSLDQGLQFLIQYYNGEERAKGNILERFSAQQFPDLHSELNLSSLELGDSALYFCASSPLDRGQVWQFFGPGTRLTVL.